A selection of T cell receptor beta chains follows, all from one sample in a study of blood T cells in healthy people across ages. TCRdb recomputed calls from the 5' RACE reads with MiXCR, one row per CDR3 protein. The sample holds 1.5 million to 2 million distinct CDR3 sequences, roughly 28% seen once. Sequencing used blood. The source is a woman aged 25 to 39 in good health. Both conserved end residues are part of each CDR3. The D gene is left open where the match is weak. Only part of the rows carry a size: once, few, many, or a class if the clone is expanded.

d_call,j_call,v_call,clone_size,cdr3_nt,cdr3_aa
TRBD2,TRBJ2-7,TRBV12-3/TRBV12-4,-,TGTGCCAGCAGTTTGACACTAGCGGGATCCTATGAGCAGTACTTC,CASSLTLAGSYEQYF
TRBD1,TRBJ1-4,TRBV7-9,few,TGTGCCAGCAGCTTAGGGACAGGGCAGGGTGAAAAACTGTTTTTT,CASSLGTGQGEKLFF
-,TRBJ1-2,TRBV18,-,TGTGCCAGCTCTGGCAGGGGAGATGGCTACACCTTC,CASSGRGDGYTF
-,TRBJ2-2,TRBV12-3/TRBV12-4,-,TGTGCCAGCCATCACCGGGGAGGCACCGGGGAGCTGTTTTTT,CASHHRGGTGELFF
TRBD1,TRBJ2-2,TRBV2,-,TGTGCCAGCAGCGGACAGGGTTCGAACACCGGGGAGCTGTTTTTT,CASSGQGSNTGELFF
TRBD2,TRBJ2-2,TRBV6-5,-,TGTGCCAGCAGTTACTCGCCTAGCGGGAGACTCTCCGGGGAGCTGTTTTTT,CASSYSPSGRLSGELFF
TRBD2,TRBJ2-1,TRBV12-3/TRBV12-4,few,TGTGCCAGCAGTTCTAGCGGGACCTATGAGCAGTTCTTC,CASSSSGTYEQFF
-,TRBJ2-7,TRBV3-1,many,TGTGCCAGCAGCCAAGTTTCCGAGCAGTACTTC,CASSQVSEQYF
-,TRBJ1-5,TRBV20-1,-,TGCAGTGCTATGGGACAAATCAATCAGCCCCAGCATTTT,CSAMGQINQPQHF
TRBD1,TRBJ1-4,TRBV12-3/TRBV12-4,few,TGTGCCAGCAGTTTAGCAACAGGACAGGGGGTAGGAAATGAGCAGTTTTTT,CASSLATGQGVGNEQFF
-,TRBJ2-5,TRBV25-1,few,TGTGCCAGCAGACGCTGGGGGGATCTGGCGGAGCAGTACTTC,CASRRWGDLAEQYF
-,TRBJ2-7,TRBV10-3,many,TGTGCCATCAGTGAGTCCCTAGGGGCGGGCTACGAGCAGTACTTC,CAISESLGAGYEQYF
-,TRBJ2-5,TRBV5-6,-,TGTGCCAGCAGGAGGCAGCGGAGTGGGGTAGAGACCCAGTACTTC,CASRRQRSGVETQYF
TRBD2,TRBJ2-4,TRBV10-1,once,TGCGCCAGCAGTGAGTCTGGTAGCGGGAATCAGTACTTC,CASSESGSGNQYF
TRBD2,TRBJ2-1,TRBV20-1,-,TGCAGTGCTAGAGATCCCCTAGCGGGGGACGGGTATGAGCAGTTCTTC,CSARDPLAGDGYEQFF
TRBD1,TRBJ2-1,TRBV9,few,TGTGCCAGCAGCATGGGGACAGGGGGGGATGAGCAGTTCTTC,CASSMGTGGDEQFF
TRBD2,TRBJ2-1,TRBV24-1,-,TGTGCCACCAGTGATTTGACAACTAGCGGGAGAAGCATTGGGTACAATGAGCAGTTCTTC,CATSDLTTSGRSIGYNEQFF
-,TRBJ2-4,TRBV14,-,TGTGCCAGCAGCCAAGGGCTTGGGGACATTCAGTACTTC,CASSQGLGDIQYF
TRBD1,TRBJ2-7,TRBV9,many,TGTGCCAGCAGCGAGGAGGACAGGGGGATCCACGAGCAGTACTTC,CASSEEDRGIHEQYF
-,TRBJ2-5,TRBV9,-,TGTGCCAGCAGCGTAGGACCAGAAAATCTAGAGACCCAGTACTTC,CASSVGPENLETQYF
-,TRBJ2-7,TRBV20-1,-,TGCAGTGCTGAGGACAGCTCCTACGAGCAGTACTTC,CSAEDSSYEQYF
-,TRBJ1-4,TRBV9,-,TGTGCCAGCAGCGAATCCGGGACTGAGAATGAAAAACTGTTTTTT,CASSESGTENEKLFF
-,TRBJ2-3,TRBV7-2,-,TGTGCCAGCAGCTTAGTAGTCGGGAATACGCAGTATTTT,CASSLVVGNTQYF
-,TRBJ2-5,TRBV7-9,few,TGTGCCAGCCAAGAGGCGGCGCTTGGAGAGACCCAGTACTTC,CASQEAALGETQYF
TRBD2,TRBJ2-4,TRBV20-1,-,TGCAGTGCAACGGGACTAGCGGGGGGGGCCGTACACCAAAACATTCAGTACTTC,CSATGLAGGAVHQNIQYF
-,TRBJ2-7,TRBV20-1,many,TGCAGTGCCACCCCATCCGGGCTTCGCCACGAGCAGTACTTC,CSATPSGLRHEQYF